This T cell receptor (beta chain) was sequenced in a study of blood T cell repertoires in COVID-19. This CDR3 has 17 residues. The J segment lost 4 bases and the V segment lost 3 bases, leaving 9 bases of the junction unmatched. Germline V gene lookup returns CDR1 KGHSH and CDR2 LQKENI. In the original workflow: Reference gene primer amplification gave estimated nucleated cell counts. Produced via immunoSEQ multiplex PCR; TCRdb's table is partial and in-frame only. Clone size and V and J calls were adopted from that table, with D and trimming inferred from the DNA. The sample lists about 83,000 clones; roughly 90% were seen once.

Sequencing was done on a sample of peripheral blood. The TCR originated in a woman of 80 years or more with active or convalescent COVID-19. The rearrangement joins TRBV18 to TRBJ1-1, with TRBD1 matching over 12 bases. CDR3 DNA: TGTGCCAGCTCACCCCGGGACAGGGGGCGGTTGGGCACTGAAGCTTTCTTT. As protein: CASSPRDRGRLGTEAFF.